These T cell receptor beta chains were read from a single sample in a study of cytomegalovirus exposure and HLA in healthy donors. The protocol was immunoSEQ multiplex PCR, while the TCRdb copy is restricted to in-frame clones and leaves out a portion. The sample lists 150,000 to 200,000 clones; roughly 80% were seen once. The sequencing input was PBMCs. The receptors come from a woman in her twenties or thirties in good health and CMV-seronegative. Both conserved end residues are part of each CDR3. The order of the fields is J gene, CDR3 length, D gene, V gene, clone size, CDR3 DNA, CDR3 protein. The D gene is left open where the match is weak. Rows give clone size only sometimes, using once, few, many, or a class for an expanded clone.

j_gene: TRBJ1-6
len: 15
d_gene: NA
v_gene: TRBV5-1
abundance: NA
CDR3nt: TGCGCCAGCAGCTTGTGGGGGCCCACAGATTCACCCCTCCACTTT
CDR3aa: CASSLWGPTDSPLHF

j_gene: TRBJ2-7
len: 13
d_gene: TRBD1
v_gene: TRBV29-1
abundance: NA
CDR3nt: TGCAGCGTCCGGACAGGGGGCTTATCCGAGCAGTACTTC
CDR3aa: CSVRTGGLSEQYF

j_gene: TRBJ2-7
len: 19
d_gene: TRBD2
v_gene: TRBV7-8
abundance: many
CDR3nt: TGTGCCAGCAGCCGGGGGGGACTAGCGGGGGGACGTCAATCCTACGAGCAGTACTTC
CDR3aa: CASSRGGLAGGRQSYEQYF

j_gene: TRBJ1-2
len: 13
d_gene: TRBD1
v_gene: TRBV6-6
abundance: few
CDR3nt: TGTGCCAGCAGACAGACAGGGGACTATGGCTACACCTTC
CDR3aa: CASRQTGDYGYTF

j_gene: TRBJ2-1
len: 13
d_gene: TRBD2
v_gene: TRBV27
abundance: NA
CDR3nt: TGTGCCAGCAGTTTAGGGGCGGGGGGTGAGCAGTTCTTC
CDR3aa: CASSLGAGGEQFF

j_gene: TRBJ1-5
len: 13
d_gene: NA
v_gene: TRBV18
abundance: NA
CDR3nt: TGTGCCAGCTCTTCAGGGGTTAATCAGCCCCAGCATTTT
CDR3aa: CASSSGVNQPQHF

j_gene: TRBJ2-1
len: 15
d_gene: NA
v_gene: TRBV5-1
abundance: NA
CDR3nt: TGCGCCAGCAGCTTAGGGAGTCCCTCATACAATGAGCAGTTCTTC
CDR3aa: CASSLGSPSYNEQFF

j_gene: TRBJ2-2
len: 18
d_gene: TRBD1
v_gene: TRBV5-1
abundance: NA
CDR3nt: TGCGCCAGCGTGGGAACGACAGGGAGTTACCTTAACACCGGGGAGCTGTTTTTT
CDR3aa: CASVGTTGSYLNTGELFF

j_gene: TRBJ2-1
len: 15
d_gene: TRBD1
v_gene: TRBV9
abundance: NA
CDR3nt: TGTGCCAGCAGCGCCCGGGACAGGCCGTACAATGAGCAGTTCTTC
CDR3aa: CASSARDRPYNEQFF

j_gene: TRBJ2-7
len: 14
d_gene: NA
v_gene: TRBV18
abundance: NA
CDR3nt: TGTGCCAGCTCACCAGGCAGATCCACCTACGAGCAGTACTTC
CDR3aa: CASSPGRSTYEQYF

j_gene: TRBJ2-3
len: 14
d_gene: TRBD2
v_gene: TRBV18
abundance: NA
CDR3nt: TGTGCCAGCTCACCTCCCAGCGGGGCAGATACGCAGTATTTT
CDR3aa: CASSPPSGADTQYF

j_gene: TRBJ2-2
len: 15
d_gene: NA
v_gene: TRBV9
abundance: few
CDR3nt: TGTGCCAGCAGCGCCCTATCGTTGAACACCGGGGAGCTGTTTTTT
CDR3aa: CASSALSLNTGELFF

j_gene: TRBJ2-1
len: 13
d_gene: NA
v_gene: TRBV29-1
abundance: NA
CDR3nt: TGCAGCGTTGGGGGGCAGGGTACGGGTGAGCAGTTCTTC
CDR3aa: CSVGGQGTGEQFF

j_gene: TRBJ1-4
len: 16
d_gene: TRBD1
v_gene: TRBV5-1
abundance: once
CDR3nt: TGCGCCAGCAGTCAGACAGGGGGAACGACTAATGAAAAACTGTTTTTT
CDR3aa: CASSQTGGTTNEKLFF

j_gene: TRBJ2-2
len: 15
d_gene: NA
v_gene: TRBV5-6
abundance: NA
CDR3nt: TGTGCCAGCAGCTTAAGGACACCTCACACCGGGGAGCTGTTTTTT
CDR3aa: CASSLRTPHTGELFF

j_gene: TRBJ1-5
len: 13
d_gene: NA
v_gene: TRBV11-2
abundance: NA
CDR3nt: TGTGCCAGCAGCTCGGGACTTAATCAGCCCCAGCATTTT
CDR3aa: CASSSGLNQPQHF

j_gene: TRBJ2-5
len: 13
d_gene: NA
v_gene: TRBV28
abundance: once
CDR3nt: TGTGCCAGCAGACTAGGGTTTTGGGAGACCCAGTACTTC
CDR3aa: CASRLGFWETQYF

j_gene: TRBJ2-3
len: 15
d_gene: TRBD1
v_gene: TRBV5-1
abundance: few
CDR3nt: TGCGCCAGCAGCTTAGGGGGCGCGGGCACAGATACGCAGTATTTT
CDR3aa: CASSLGGAGTDTQYF

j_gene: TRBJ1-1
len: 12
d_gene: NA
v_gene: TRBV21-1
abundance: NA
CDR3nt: TGTGCCAGCAGCAAAGGTCCACAGGCGGCTTTCTTT
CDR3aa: CASSKGPQAAFF

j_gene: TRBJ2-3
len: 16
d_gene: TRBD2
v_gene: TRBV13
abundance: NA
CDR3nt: TGTGCCAGCAGCTCCTACTCTAGCGGGGGGGCAGATACGCAGTATTTT
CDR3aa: CASSSYSSGGADTQYF

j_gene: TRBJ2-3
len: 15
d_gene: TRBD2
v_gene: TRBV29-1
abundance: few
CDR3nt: TGCAGCGTTGTGGCGCCTAGCGGGGGCACAGATACGCAGTATTTT
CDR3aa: CSVVAPSGGTDTQYF

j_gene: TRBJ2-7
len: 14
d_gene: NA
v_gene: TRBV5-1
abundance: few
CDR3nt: TGCGCCAGCAGCTTTTCGACTGGTCCTAACGAGCAGTACTTC
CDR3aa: CASSFSTGPNEQYF

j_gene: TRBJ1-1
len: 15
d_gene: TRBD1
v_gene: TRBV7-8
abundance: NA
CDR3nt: TGTGCCAGCAGCCCCGGGACAGGGGGCCAAACTGAAGCTTTCTTT
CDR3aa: CASSPGTGGQTEAFF

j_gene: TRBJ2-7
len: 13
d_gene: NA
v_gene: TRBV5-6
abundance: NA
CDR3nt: TGTGCCAGCAGCTTACACCCGACCTACGAGCAGTACTTC
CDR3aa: CASSLHPTYEQYF

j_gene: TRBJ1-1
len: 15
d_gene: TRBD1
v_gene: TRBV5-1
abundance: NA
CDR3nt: TGCGCCAGCAGCTTGGGGGACAGCACGAACACTGAAGCTTTCTTT
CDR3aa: CASSLGDSTNTEAFF

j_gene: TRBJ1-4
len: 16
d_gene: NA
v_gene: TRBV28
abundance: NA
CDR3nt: TGTGCCAGCAGTTTTCCCCGGACAGCCTCAAATGAAAAACTGTTTTTT
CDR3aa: CASSFPRTASNEKLFF

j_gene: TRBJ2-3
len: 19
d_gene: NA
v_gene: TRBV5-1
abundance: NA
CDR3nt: TGCGCCAGCAGCTTAGTTGGAGGGACTGCACGCACTGGCACAGATACGCAGTATTTT
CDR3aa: CASSLVGGTARTGTDTQYF

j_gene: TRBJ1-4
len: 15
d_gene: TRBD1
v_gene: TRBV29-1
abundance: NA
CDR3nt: TGCAGCGTTGAAAGCAGGGGGCAAACTAATGAAAAACTGTTTTTT
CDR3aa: CSVESRGQTNEKLFF

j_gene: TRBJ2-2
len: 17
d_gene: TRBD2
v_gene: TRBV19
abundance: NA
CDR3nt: TGTGCCAGTAGTTCTTCCAGCGGGGGGGGGAACACCGGGGAGCTGTTTTTT
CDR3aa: CASSSSSGGGNTGELFF

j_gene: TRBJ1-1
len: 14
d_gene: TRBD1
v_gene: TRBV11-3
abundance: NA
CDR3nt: TGTGCCAGCAGCCCTACAGGGGGCAATGGTGAAGCTTTCTTT
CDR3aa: CASSPTGGNGEAFF

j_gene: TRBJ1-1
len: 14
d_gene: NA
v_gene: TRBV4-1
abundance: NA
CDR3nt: TGCGCCAGCAGCCAAGATCCCGGGGCGGGGGAGGCTTTCTTT
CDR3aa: CASSQDPGAGEAFF

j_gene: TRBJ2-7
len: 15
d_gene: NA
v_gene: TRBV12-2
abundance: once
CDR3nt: TGTGCAAGTCGCTTAGTCGGCAGGGGGCCACACGAGCAGTACTTC
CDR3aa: CASRLVGRGPHEQYF

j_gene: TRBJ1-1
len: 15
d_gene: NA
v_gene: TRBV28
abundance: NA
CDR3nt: TGTGCCAGCAGTTTACGGAGGCAGGCGGGCACTGAAGCTTTCTTT
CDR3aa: CASSLRRQAGTEAFF

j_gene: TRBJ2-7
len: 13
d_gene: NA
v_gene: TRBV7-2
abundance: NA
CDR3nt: TGTGCCAGCAGCTTCTCTCTCAGGTCGGAGCAGTACTTC
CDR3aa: CASSFSLRSEQYF

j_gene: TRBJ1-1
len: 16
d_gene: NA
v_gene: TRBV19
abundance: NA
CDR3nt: TGTGCCAGTAGTCTCACAGGGCGGTTGGGGGACCCTGAAGCTTTCTTT
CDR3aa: CASSLTGRLGDPEAFF

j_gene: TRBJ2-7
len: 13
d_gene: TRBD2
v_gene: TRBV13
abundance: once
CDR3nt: TGTGCCAGCAGCCCCGGACTAGCGGGCGAGCAGTACTTC
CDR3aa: CASSPGLAGEQYF

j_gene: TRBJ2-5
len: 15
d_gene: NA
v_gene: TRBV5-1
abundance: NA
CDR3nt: TGCGCCAGCAGCTTGAGGCCGGGGGTCCTTGAGACCCAGTACTTC
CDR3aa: CASSLRPGVLETQYF

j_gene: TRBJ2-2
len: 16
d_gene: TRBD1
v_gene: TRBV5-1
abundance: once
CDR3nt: TGCGCCAGCAGCCCCAACTCCGGGACAGGGCCCGGGGAGCTGTTTTTT
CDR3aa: CASSPNSGTGPGELFF

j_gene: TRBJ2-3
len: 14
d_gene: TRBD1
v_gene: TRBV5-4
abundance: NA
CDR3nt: TGTGCCAGCAGCCTGCGGACAGGGTCAGATACGCAGTATTTT
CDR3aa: CASSLRTGSDTQYF

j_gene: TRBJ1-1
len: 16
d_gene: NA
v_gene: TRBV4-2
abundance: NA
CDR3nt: TGTGCCAGCAGCCAGGGTCGAGGGCAGCGGAACACTGAAGCTTTCTTT
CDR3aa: CASSQGRGQRNTEAFF

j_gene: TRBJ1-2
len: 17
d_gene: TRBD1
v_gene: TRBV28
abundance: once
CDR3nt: TGTGCCAGCAGTTTCCCCGGGACAGGGCTGGTCGACTATGGCTACACCTTC
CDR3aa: CASSFPGTGLVDYGYTF

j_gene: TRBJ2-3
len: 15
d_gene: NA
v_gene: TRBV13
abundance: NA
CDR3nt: TGTGCCAGCAGCTTTCCAAGTCCCCAGCGAGATACGCAGTATTTT
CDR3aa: CASSFPSPQRDTQYF

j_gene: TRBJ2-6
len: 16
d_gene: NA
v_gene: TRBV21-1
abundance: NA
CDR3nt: TGTGCCAGCAGCAACAGGGGGCGACTTGGGGCCAACGTCCTGACTTTC
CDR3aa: CASSNRGRLGANVLTF

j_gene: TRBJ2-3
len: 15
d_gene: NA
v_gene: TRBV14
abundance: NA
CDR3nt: TGTGCCAGCAGCCCGACAGGTTCTAGCACAGATACGCAGTATTTT
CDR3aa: CASSPTGSSTDTQYF

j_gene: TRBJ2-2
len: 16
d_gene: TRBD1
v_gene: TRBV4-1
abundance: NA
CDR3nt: TGCGCCAGCAGCCAAGGACAGGGTAGGAACACCGGGGAGCTGTTTTTT
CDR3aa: CASSQGQGRNTGELFF

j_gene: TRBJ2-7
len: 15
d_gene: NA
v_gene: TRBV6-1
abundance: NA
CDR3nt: TGTGCCAGCAGCAGCCAGGGTGGAAGCTCCTACGAGCAGTACTTC
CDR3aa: CASSSQGGSSYEQYF

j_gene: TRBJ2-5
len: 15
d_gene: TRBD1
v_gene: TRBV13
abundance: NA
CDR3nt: TGTGCCAGCAGCTTTTTTGTGGGACAGGGGGCGACCCAGTACTTC
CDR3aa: CASSFFVGQGATQYF

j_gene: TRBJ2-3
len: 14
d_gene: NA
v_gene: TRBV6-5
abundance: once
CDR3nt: TGTGCCAGCAGTTACGACTGGGGCACAGATACGCAGTATTTT
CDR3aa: CASSYDWGTDTQYF

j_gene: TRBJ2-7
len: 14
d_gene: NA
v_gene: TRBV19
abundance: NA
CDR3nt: TGTGCCAGTAGTATAGATGCAGAATCCTACGAGCAGTACTTC
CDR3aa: CASSIDAESYEQYF

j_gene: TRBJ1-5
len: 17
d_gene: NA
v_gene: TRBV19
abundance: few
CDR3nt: TGTGCCAGTAGTATAGTAGGGGCTGGGCATAGCAATCAGCCCCAGCATTTT
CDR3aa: CASSIVGAGHSNQPQHF

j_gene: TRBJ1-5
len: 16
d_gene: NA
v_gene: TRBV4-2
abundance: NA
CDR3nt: TGTGCCAGCAGCCAAGGGAGGAGGGGAAGCAATCAGCCCCAGCATTTT
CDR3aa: CASSQGRRGSNQPQHF

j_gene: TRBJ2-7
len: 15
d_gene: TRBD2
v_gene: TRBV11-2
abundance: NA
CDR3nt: TGTGCCAGCAGCTTAGTTGGGGGGGGACCCTACGAGCAGTACTTC
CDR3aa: CASSLVGGGPYEQYF

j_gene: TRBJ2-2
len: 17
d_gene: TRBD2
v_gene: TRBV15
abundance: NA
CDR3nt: TGTGCCACCAGCAGAGATCAGGGACTAGGCGGTACCGGGGAGCTGTTTTTT
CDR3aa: CATSRDQGLGGTGELFF

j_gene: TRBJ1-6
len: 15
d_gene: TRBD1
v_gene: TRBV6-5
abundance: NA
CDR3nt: TGTGCCAGCAGTTACGACGGGACAGGGAGCTCACCCCTCCACTTT
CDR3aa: CASSYDGTGSSPLHF

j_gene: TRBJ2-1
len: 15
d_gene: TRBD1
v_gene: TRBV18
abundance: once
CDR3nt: TGTGCCAGCTCACCACGGGGACAGTCATACAATGAGCAGTTCTTC
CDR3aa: CASSPRGQSYNEQFF

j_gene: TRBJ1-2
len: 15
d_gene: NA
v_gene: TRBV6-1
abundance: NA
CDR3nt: TGTGCCAGCAGATCCCCAGGGGCCATCTCTAGGGGCTACACCTTC
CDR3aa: CASRSPGAISRGYTF

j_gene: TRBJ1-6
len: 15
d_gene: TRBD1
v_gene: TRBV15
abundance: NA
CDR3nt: TGTGCCACCAGCAGAGCGGGACAGAGAAATTCACCCCTCCACTTT
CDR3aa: CATSRAGQRNSPLHF

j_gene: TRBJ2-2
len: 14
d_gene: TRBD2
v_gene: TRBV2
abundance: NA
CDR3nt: TGTGCCAGCACTCGGACTAGCAGCACCGGGGAGCTGTTTTTT
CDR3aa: CASTRTSSTGELFF

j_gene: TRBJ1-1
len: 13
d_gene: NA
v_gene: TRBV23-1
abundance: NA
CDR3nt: TGCGCCAGCAGTCAACACAGGGACCCTGAAGCTTTCTTT
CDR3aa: CASSQHRDPEAFF